This T cell receptor (beta chain) was identified in a study of blood T cell repertoires in COVID-19 (dated by TCRdb to the early 2020s). Background for the entire study: Samples from collaborators originated in the United States, Italy and Spain and spanned both the acute and convalescent phases of COVID-19. The prospective study material was composed of cDNA or gDNA derived from T cells, B-cell-depleted T cells, or PBMCs. The dataset comprised deeply sampled blood TCRbeta repertoires from subjects exposed to, actively infected with, or recovered from COVID-19. The repertoires were released in a freely available public database meant as a resource for research on the immune response to SARS-CoV-2. Samples were obtained from the ongoing ImmuneRACE study (first 160 participants) and from about 1,300 subjects provided by 6 global collaborators. A de-identified subject ID, COVID-19 status, age in years and sex were almost always included in the sample metadata. Where HLA class I and class II types were available, the types were taken from metadata supplied by the sample provider, not from assay-based typing.

Details on this clone: This clone's antigen is unknown. No base-level quality is on record; no much larger clone is a single base apart.

Relative to germline, V is 6 bases shorter and J is 7 bases shorter, with 9 bases between their ends. The CDR3 runs 12 amino acids, cysteine and phenylalanine included. This entry keeps only the CDR3 DNA: 36 bases, framed from base 1. Reading the germline V gene gives CDR1 SNHLY and CDR2 FYNNEI. TCRbeta CDR3 regions were amplified from genomic DNA by means of the immunoSEQ Assay, a bias-controlled multiplex PCR. In the original analysis: Within the assay, amplification of reference gene primers was used to estimate how many nucleated cells each sample contained. To quantify the absolute abundance of each unique TCRbeta CDR3 rearrangement, sequence reads were collapsed and filtered. For each sample, productive Simpson clonality was calculated by taking the square root of Simpson's diversity index across productive rearrangements. TCRdb provides this immuneACCESS table in a form limited to in-frame rearrangements. Some clones are lacking; in checked studies, under half of them reflect an unresolved V gene, and why the rest are absent is not known. The DNA was the basis for D and trimming; V, J and clone size are from that table. The sample table records 45,000 to 55,000 clones; over 70% of these occur just once. Roughly 5.6% of the sample rests with the top ten.

Collaborating institutions collected whole blood in K2EDTA tubes following their own protocols. Collaborator samples were shipped for TCRbeta analysis as frozen whole blood, isolated PBMCs, or DNA extracted from either sample type. What the research found in general, with its limitations: The amount of clinical and demographic metadata varied by source and participant and was provided uncurated.

This TCR was sampled from a human donor in a cohort sampled during active COVID-19. Recombination connected TRBV2 to TRBJ1-4; the D gene is perhaps TRBD1, from 5 matching bases. Sequencing input: peripheral blood. The DNA sequence is TGTGCCAGCAGGGGGCAGGTTGAAAAACTGTTTTTT. The resulting protein is CASRGQVEKLFF.